This entry lists 30 T cell receptor beta chains sequenced from one sample in a study of cytomegalovirus exposure and HLA in healthy donors. This table comes from immunoSEQ multiplex PCR, and its TCRdb copy is limited to in-frame clones, with some not included. Here the sample spans about 240,000 clones, 75% to 90% being singletons. The sequencing input was PBMCs. All receptors derive from a woman aged 25-40 years in good health and CMV-seropositive.

V gene TRBV18 combines with J gene TRBJ1-1; D is possibly TRBD1 (5 bases). The V gene's germline CDR1 is KGHSH and CDR2 LQKENI. V was trimmed by 3 bases and J by 4 bases, leaving 21 bases between them. The CDR3 covers 17 residues. This chain's CDR3 is CASSPSQQGSGSTEAFF. CDR3 in DNA: TGTGCCAGCTCACCCTCACAGCAGGGAAGTGGTAGCACTGAAGCTTTCTTT. The full variable domain, completed using reference TRBV18 and TRBJ1-1, is NAGVMQNPRHLVRRRGQEARLRCSPMKGHSHVYWYRQLPEEGLKFMVYLQKENIIDESGMPKERFSAEFPKEGPSILRIQQVVRGDSAAYFCASSPSQQGSGSTEAFFGQGTRLTVV.

The gene calls are TRBV5-1 and TRBJ1-1; a weak D match, TRBD1 (6 bases). CDR3 length equals 15 residues. Germline CDR1 reads SGHRS; CDR2 reads YFSETQ. V lost 3 bases, J lost 0 bases, and 12 bases lay in between. Written as DNA, the CDR3 is TGCGCCAGCAGCTCCATCACAGGGTTGAACACTGAAGCTTTCTTT. It is translated as CASSSITGLNTEAFF. The full variable domain, rest sourced from reference TRBV5-1 and TRBJ1-1, is KAGVTQTPRYLIKTRGQQVTLSCSPISGHRSVSWYQQTPGQGLQFLFEYFSETQRNKGNFPGRFSGRQFSNSRSEMNVSTLELGDSALYLCASSSITGLNTEAFFGQGTRLTVV.

This sequence joins TRBV29-1 and TRBJ1-2; D might be TRBD1 (5 bases). Germline CDR1 and CDR2: SQVTM and ANQGSEA. This CDR3 comprises 13 residues. The germline V and J ends were trimmed by 2 bases and 7 bases, with 14 bases remaining between them. Here the CDR3 DNA reads TGCAGCGTTGAATTTTTCCAGGGAAGTGGCTACACCTTC. Translating it yields CSVEFFQGSGYTF.

This clone appeared a few times. The rearrangement uses TRBV2 and TRBJ1-5; 9 nucleotides align to TRBD1. The CDR3 contains 14 residues. V lost 7 bases to trimming and J lost 3 bases; unmatched junction nucleotides: 4. CDR1 is SNHLY and CDR2 is FYNNEI in the germline V gene. DNA for the CDR3: TGTGCCAGCACTTGGGACAGGGCCAATCAGCCCCAGCATTTT. As protein: CASTWDRANQPQHF.

This clone has just a few counts. V is TRBV6-6 and J is TRBJ1-1, with no clear D. V was shortened by 4 bases and J by 7 bases, with 13 bases between the two germline ends. CDR1 is MNHNY and CDR2 is SVGAGI in the germline V gene (reference sequence). CDR3 length equals 13 residues. CDR3 bases: TGTGCCAGCAGTTTCGCCCCGAGGGTTGAAGCTTTCTTT. It translates to CASSFAPRVEAFF.

The chain uses TRBV11-3 and TRBJ2-2; D is uncertain. V was shortened by 5 bases and J by 2 bases, with 3 bases between the two germline ends. The CDR3 runs 12 residues. Looked up from germline, CDR1 is SGHNT and CDR2 is YENEEA. CDR3 protein: CASSPNTGELFF. As DNA, the CDR3 is TGTGCCAGCAGCCCTAACACCGGGGAGCTGTTTTTT.

The V call is TRBV5-8, the J call TRBJ2-7; D uncertain. Trimming removed 4 bases at V and 1 base at J, with 3 bases between. The CDR3 is 11 amino acids. Germline V gene lookup returns CDR1 SGHTS and CDR2 YDEGEE. CDR3 sequence (DNA): TGTGCCAGCAGCCCTTCCTACGAGCAGTACTTC. It yields the protein CASSPSYEQYF.

V and J are TRBV6-4 and TRBJ2-2; TRBD1 matches 9 bases. With 6 bases clipped from V and 7 bases from J, the junction kept 6 bases outside the gene matches. The CDR3 loop spans 14 amino acids. CDR1 is MRHNA and CDR2 is SNTAGT in the germline V gene. The CDR3 loop reads CASSAGTGNGELFF. DNA of the CDR3: TGTGCCAGCAGCGCAGGGACAGGGAACGGGGAGCTGTTTTTT.

The chain employs TRBV10-3 and TRBJ2-2; 11 bases agree with TRBD2. Germline V gives CDR1 ENHRY, CDR2 SYGVKD. V was clipped by 10 bases and J by 0 bases; unmatched bases: 4. The CDR3 runs 15 residues. This CDR3 reads CATGLAGSNTGELFF. In nucleotides, the CDR3 is TGTGCCACAGGACTAGCGGGTTCGAACACCGGGGAGCTGTTTTTT.

This CDR3 is CALVKGQGFSDTQYF. As DNA, the CDR3 is TGTGCCCTGGTGAAGGGACAGGGGTTTTCAGATACGCAGTATTTT. The chain recombines TRBV30 with TRBJ2-3, with 10 bases identical to TRBD1. Germline V lookup: CDR1 GTSNPN, CDR2 SVGIG (reference sequence). This CDR3 is built from 15 residues. V gave up 8 bases and J gave up 4 bases; unmatched junction bases: 12.

The chain joins TRBV28 to TRBJ2-1; TRBD2 is a possible D gene (6 bases). Germline V gives CDR1 MDHEN, CDR2 SYDVKM. V lost 4 bases to trimming and J lost 8 bases, with 18 bases between them. This CDR3 contains 15 residues. CDR3 nucleotides: TGTGCCAGCAGTTCAGGAGGGAGTAGTTCCGATGAGCAGTTCTTC. It codes for CASSSGGSSSDEQFF.

V is TRBV11-2 and J is TRBJ2-7; D is undetermined. The CDR3 length is 12 residues. Germline V gives CDR1 SGHAT, CDR2 FQNNGV. V gave up 3 bases and J gave up 2 bases, with 5 bases separating them. The CDR3 region has the DNA TGTGCCAGCAGCTTTACTACCTACGAGCAGTACTTC. Amino acid sequence: CASSFTTYEQYF.

The gene calls are TRBV7-2 and TRBJ2-4; D call uncertain. Germline CDR1 and CDR2: SGHTA and FQGNSA. Trimming took 1 base from V and 5 from J, leaving 12 bases between them. The CDR3 loop spans 15 amino acids. The CDR3 here is CASSLEGAPQNIQYF. As DNA, the CDR3 is TGTGCCAGCAGCTTAGAAGGAGCCCCCCAAAACATTCAGTACTTC. The full variable domain, in which reference TRBV7-2 and TRBJ2-4 provide the parts outside the CDR3, is GAGVSQSPSNKVTEKGKDVELRCDPISGHTALYWYRQSLGQGLEFLIYFQGNSAPDKSGLPSDRFSAERTGGSVSTLTIQRTQQEDSAVYLCASSLEGAPQNIQYFGAGTRLSVL.

CDR3 protein: CASSLAPIGGASSYEQYF. DNA of the CDR3: TGTGCCAGCAGCTTAGCGCCCATTGGGGGGGCTAGCTCCTACGAGCAGTACTTC. The rearrangement uses TRBV7-6 and TRBJ2-7, with D perhaps matching TRBD2 (7 bases). V was shortened by 0 bases and J by 0 bases, with 18 bases between the two germline ends. The CDR3 contains 18 residues. CDR1 is SGHVS, CDR2 FNYEAQ, per germline.

The chain carries TRBV28 and TRBJ2-3, with a tentative D call TRBD1 (5 bases). The CDR3 is made up of 15 amino acids. V lost 3 bases, J lost 2 bases, and 12 bases lay in between. CDR1 and CDR2 from the germline V gene are MDHEN and SYDVKM. CDR3 coding DNA: TGTGCCAGCAGTTTCGACAGTCCTGACACAGATACGCAGTATTTT. Protein product: CASSFDSPDTDTQYF.

The V and J genes are TRBV2 and TRBJ1-1; 7 bases fit TRBD1. The CDR3 covers 14 residues. Germline lookup yields CDR1 SNHLY and CDR2 FYNNEI. V dropped 3 bases and J dropped 1; count of bases not matched to a gene: 2. DNA for the CDR3: TGTGCCAGCAGTGATTCAGGGGGGAACACTGAAGCTTTCTTT. Translation gives CASSDSGGNTEAFF.

V and J are TRBV19 and TRBJ2-2; the match to TRBD1 covers 7 bases. The CDR3 length is 15 residues. Germline CDR1 reads LNHDA; CDR2 reads SQIVND (reference sequence). The V and J ends lost 6 bases and 8 bases, in that order; junction bases with no gene match: 12. In DNA, the CDR3 is TGTGCCAGTAGAGGGGCCACAGGGGCGGCGGGGGAGCTGTTTTTT. Protein sequence: CASRGATGAAGELFF. The full variable domain, its missing parts supplied by reference TRBV19 and TRBJ2-2, is DGGITQSPKYLFRKEGQNVTLSCEQNLNHDAMYWYRQDPGQGLRLIYYSQIVNDFQKGDIAEGYSVSREKKESFPLTVTSAQKNPTAFYLCASRGATGAAGELFFGEGSRLTVL.

V and J are TRBV15 and TRBJ1-5, with 10 bases matching TRBD1. J gave up 3 bases and V 1 base, and 9 bases lay outside the gene matches. The CDR3 runs 18 residues. CDR1 LNHNV and CDR2 YYDKDF come from the germline V gene (reference sequence). In DNA, the CDR3 is TGTGCCACCAGCAGAGTTTGGGGACAGGGGAAGACCAATCAGCCCCAGCATTTT. Its translation is CATSRVWGQGKTNQPQHF.

The rearrangement links TRBV5-1 to TRBJ1-1; a weak D match, TRBD1 (6 bases). The CDR3 runs 16 residues. The germline CDR1 and CDR2 sequences are SGHRS and YFSETQ. Trimming took 4 bases from V and 0 from J, leaving 16 bases between them. The CDR3 here is CASSPALTGMNTEAFF. The CDR3 DNA follows: TGCGCCAGCAGCCCAGCCCTGACAGGTATGAACACTGAAGCTTTCTTT.

The chain combines TRBV28 with TRBJ1-4, with D unclear. V lost 5 bases, J lost 2 bases, and 15 bases lay in between. There are 16 residues in the CDR3. CDR1 is MDHEN and CDR2 is SYDVKM in the germline V gene. The CDR3 sequence: CASSIRRGPTNEKLFF. The CDR3 region has the DNA TGTGCCAGCAGTATTCGACGGGGTCCCACTAATGAAAAACTGTTTTTT.

The chain has TRBV27 and TRBJ1-2; TRBD1 aligns across 9 bases. This CDR3 has 13 residues. Per the germline V gene, CDR1 is MNHEY and CDR2 is SMNVEV (reference sequence). V shed 9 bases and J 0 bases; nucleotides not matched to a gene: 2. The CDR3 bases are TGTGCCAGTAGGGACAGGGCTAACTATGGCTACACCTTC. Its translation is CASRDRANYGYTF.

The chain employs TRBV7-9 and TRBJ1-4, with D possibly matching TRBD1 (5 bases). Germline V gene data show CDR1 as SEHNR and CDR2 as FQNEAQ (reference sequence). V dropped 1 base and J dropped 7 bases, with 16 bases sitting between them. CDR3 length: 16 residues. The CDR3 spells CASSLVSGWEREKLFF. The CDR3 DNA follows: TGTGCCAGCAGCTTAGTTTCAGGGTGGGAACGTGAAAAACTGTTTTTT.

This clone has a single count. The chain joins TRBV4-1 to TRBJ2-2; possible D gene TRBD2, 5 bases. Germline CDR1 and CDR2: MGHRA and YSYEKL. Trimming left V 4 bases short and J 2 bases short, with 20 bases between. This CDR3 has 18 amino acids. CDR3: CASSPLQDFISNTGELFF. The CDR3 DNA reads TGCGCCAGCAGCCCCCTCCAGGACTTTATTTCCAACACCGGGGAGCTGTTTTTT.

V and J are TRBV25-1 and TRBJ2-2; TRBD1 agrees at 7 bases. Germline V gene data show CDR1 as MGHDK and CDR2 as SYGVNS. This CDR3 contains 16 residues. Trimming at V came to 7 bases and at J to 1 base, leaving 9 bases not matched to a gene. CDR3 nucleotide sequence: TGTGCCAGCACAGACCTCGACAGGGAGAACACCGGGGAGCTGTTTTTT. Translation: CASTDLDRENTGELFF.

The rearrangement uses TRBV6-1 and TRBJ1-1, with D possibly being TRBD1 (5 bases). The V end was cut by 2 bases, the J end by 6 bases, with 10 bases between. Germline CDR1 reads MNHNS; CDR2 reads SASEGT. CDR3 length equals 13 residues. In nucleotides, the CDR3 is TGTGCCAGCAGTGAATTGCAGGGTTCTGAAGCTTTCTTT. Encoded protein: CASSELQGSEAFF.

The table lists this clone with a count of one. The V and J genes are TRBV27 and TRBJ2-7, with 11 bases lining up with TRBD1. The V gene's germline CDR1 is MNHEY and CDR2 SMNVEV (reference sequence). CDR3 length equals 17 residues. V was clipped by 5 bases and J by 7 bases; unmatched bases: 16. The CDR3 is CASSPKWGGTGGYEQYF. The CDR3 nucleotides are TGTGCCAGCAGTCCAAAGTGGGGTGGGACAGGGGGTTATGAGCAGTACTTC.

This chain connects TRBV19 to TRBJ2-3; 7 bases fit TRBD1. In germline, CDR1 is LNHDA, CDR2 SQIVND (reference sequence). This CDR3 spans 16 amino acids. With V trimmed by 4 bases and J by 0 bases, 7 bases remained unmatched. The CDR3 bases are TGTGCCAGTAGTACTCCTGACAGGGCTAGCACAGATACGCAGTATTTT. This sequence encodes CASSTPDRASTDTQYF.

CDR3 DNA: TGTGCCAGCAGCTTCCGTCCCGGGACTGGCAGCTCCTACAATGAGCAGTTCTTC. Its protein is CASSFRPGTGSSYNEQFF. This rearrangement joins TRBV9 to TRBJ2-1, with D tentatively TRBD2 (6 bases). The V gene lost 4 bases and the J gene lost 0 bases, with 20 bases spanning the gap. The CDR3 has 18 amino acids. Germline CDR1 SGDLS, CDR2 YYNGEE.

V is TRBV25-1 and J is TRBJ1-1; tentatively, D is TRBD1 (5 bases). The length of the CDR3 is 14 residues. Germline assignment: CDR1 MGHDK and CDR2 SYGVNS. The V end lost 1 base, the J end lost 0 bases, and 6 bases lay between the germline ends. The CDR3 DNA reads as TGTGCCAGCAGTGAATGGGGGGTGAACACTGAAGCTTTCTTT. Protein product: CASSEWGVNTEAFF.

V and J are TRBV7-2 and TRBJ2-3; D perhaps matches TRBD1 (5 bases). Germline loops: CDR1 SGHTA, CDR2 FQGNSA. Trimming removed 1 base from V and 0 bases from J, with 11 bases in between. The CDR3 has 16 amino acids. CDR3 in amino acids: CASSLGGLQSTDTQYF. The CDR3 nucleotides are TGTGCCAGCAGCTTAGGGGGCCTACAGAGCACAGATACGCAGTATTTT.